Listed below are T cell receptor beta chains from one sample, sequenced in a study of CD8+ T cells in alopecia areata. The method was immunoSEQ multiplex PCR; TCRdb's version includes in-frame clones alone and lacks a portion of them. The sample lists under 250,000 clones, just over 65% occurring once. This specimen consisted of CD4+ T cells sorted from blood, obtained at week 44, from a patient treated with tofacitinib. These receptors were collected from a human donor with alopecia areata. CDR3s include the opening cysteine and the closing phenylalanine or tryptophan. The order of the fields is CDR3 protein, CDR3 DNA, V gene, clone size, CDR3 length, D gene, J gene. The D gene is left open where the match is weak. Some rows mark clone size as missing; the rest say once, few, many or name a class of expanded clone.

CSAKMRLTDTQYF	TGCAGCGCCAAGATGCGACTCACAGATACGCAGTATTTT	TRBV29-1	-	13	-	TRBJ2-3
CASSPTGSSYEQYF	TGTGCCAGCTCACCGACAGGGAGCTCCTACGAGCAGTACTTC	TRBV6-5	-	14	TRBD1	TRBJ2-7
CASSQRTSGNTGELFF	TGTGCCAGCAGCCAAAGGACTAGCGGGAACACCGGGGAGCTGTTTTTT	TRBV14	-	16	TRBD2	TRBJ2-2
CASSPSGQGDTEAFF	TGCGCCAGCAGCCCTTCGGGACAGGGGGACACTGAAGCTTTCTTT	TRBV4-3	once	15	TRBD1	TRBJ1-1
CSAEGGRTDTQYF	TGCAGCGCCGAGGGAGGCCGCACAGATACGCAGTATTTT	TRBV29-1	-	13	-	TRBJ2-3
CAWSKRTAAFF	TGTGCCTGGAGTAAAAGGACTGCAGCTTTCTTT	TRBV30	-	11	-	TRBJ1-1
CASSVVGAGNNEQFF	TGTGCCAGCAGCGTAGTGGGGGCTGGTAACAATGAGCAGTTCTTC	TRBV9	-	15	-	TRBJ2-1
CASSLSGLASDTQYF	TGTGCCAGCAGCTTGTCGGGACTAGCATCAGATACGCAGTATTTT	TRBV7-9	-	15	TRBD2	TRBJ2-3
CSVGRVNYGYTF	TGCAGCGTTGGAAGGGTGAACTATGGCTACACCTTC	TRBV29-1	once	12	-	TRBJ1-2
CASRTTYEQYF	TGTGCCAGCAGAACGACCTACGAGCAGTACTTC	TRBV27	-	11	-	TRBJ2-7
CAAKGQGASYEQYF	TGTGCCGCCAAGGGACAGGGGGCCTCCTACGAGCAGTACTTC	TRBV25-1	once	14	TRBD1	TRBJ2-7
CASSLGTGELFF	TGTGCCAGCAGCTTAGGCACCGGGGAGCTGTTTTTT	TRBV11-2	-	12	-	TRBJ2-2
CASSEYYGETQYF	TGTGCCAGCAGTGAATATTATGGAGAGACCCAGTACTTC	TRBV25-1	-	13	-	TRBJ2-5
CATSSRWTDVTQYF	TGTGCCACCAGCAGCCGATGGACCGATGTGACCCAGTACTTC	TRBV15	-	14	-	TRBJ2-5
CSVGGQGPAEEQYF	TGCAGCGTTGGGGGGCAGGGCCCGGCGGAGGAGCAGTACTTC	TRBV29-1	-	14	-	TRBJ2-7
CASSPQKTSGPTDTQYF	TGCGCCAGCAGCCCACAAAAGACTAGCGGGCCAACAGATACGCAGTATTTT	TRBV5-1	-	17	TRBD2	TRBJ2-3
CASSAQGQLNSPLHF	TGTGCCAGCAGTGCCCAGGGGCAGCTTAATTCACCCCTCCACTTT	TRBV25-1	once	15	-	TRBJ1-6
CASSQDTGGGTQYF	TGCGCCAGCAGCCAAGATACCGGAGGGGGTACGCAGTACTTC	TRBV4-3	-	14	-	TRBJ2-7
CAWSVGTGRDEQFF	TGTGCCTGGAGTGTTGGGACAGGGAGGGATGAGCAGTTCTTC	TRBV30	-	14	TRBD1	TRBJ2-1
CASSPNTDTQYF	TGCGCCAGCAGCCCTAACACAGATACGCAGTATTTT	TRBV5-1	-	12	-	TRBJ2-3
CSVKAGVNYEQYF	TGCAGCGTGAAAGCGGGGGTCAACTACGAGCAGTACTTC	TRBV29-1	-	13	TRBD2	TRBJ2-7
CASSEVGNQPQHF	TGTGCCAGCTCAGAGGTGGGCAATCAGCCCCAGCATTTT	TRBV18	-	13	-	TRBJ1-5
CSVVFRVNEQYF	TGCAGCGTTGTCTTCCGGGTCAACGAGCAGTACTTC	TRBV29-1	-	12	-	TRBJ2-7
CAWSAGQGNSPLHF	TGTGCCTGGAGTGCGGGACAGGGGAATTCACCCCTCCACTTT	TRBV30	-	14	TRBD1	TRBJ1-6
CAWSVGGIDTQYF	TGTGCCTGGAGTGTTGGGGGGATAGATACGCAGTATTTT	TRBV30	few	13	-	TRBJ2-3
CSASGQLNTEAFF	TGCAGCGCCTCGGGACAGTTGAACACTGAAGCTTTCTTT	TRBV29-1	few	13	TRBD1	TRBJ1-1
CSVEDYTQYF	TGCAGCGTTGAAGATTATACGCAGTATTTT	TRBV29-1	few	10	-	TRBJ2-3
CAWSGDRSYNEQFF	TGTGCCTGGAGTGGGGATCGCTCCTACAATGAGCAGTTCTTC	TRBV30	-	14	-	TRBJ2-1
CAISESPEGAVAGEQFF	TGTGCCATCAGTGAGTCGCCGGAGGGCGCAGTAGCAGGGGAGCAGTTCTTC	TRBV6-1	-	17	-	TRBJ2-1
CASSPPSTDTQYF	TGTGCCAGCTCACCACCTTCTACAGATACGCAGTATTTT	TRBV18	-	13	-	TRBJ2-3
CASSLDMYEQYF	TGTGCCAGCAGCTTGGACATGTACGAGCAGTACTTC	TRBV5-6	-	12	-	TRBJ2-7
CASSLWMGNNEQFF	TGTGCCAGCAGCTTATGGATGGGGAATAATGAGCAGTTCTTC	TRBV7-2	-	14	-	TRBJ2-1
CSATPGQGASGYTF	TGCAGCGCCACCCCGGGACAGGGGGCTTCTGGCTACACCTTC	TRBV29-1	few	14	TRBD1	TRBJ1-2
CASSHTDTQYF	TGTGCCAGCAGCCATACAGATACGCAGTATTTT	TRBV14	-	11	-	TRBJ2-3
CSARGGGLAFF	TGCAGTGCTAGAGGGGGAGGGCTAGCTTTCTTT	TRBV20-1	once	11	-	TRBJ1-1
CASSSGVSYEQYF	TGTGCCAGCAGCTCTGGGGTGTCCTACGAGCAGTACTTC	TRBV11-3	-	13	-	TRBJ2-7